Given below is one T cell receptor beta chain in context. CDR3 length equals 14 residues. Germline values: CDR1 SNHLY, CDR2 FYNNEI. V dropped 2 bases and J dropped 0 bases, with 7 bases sitting between them. This entry comes from a study of blood T cell repertoires in COVID-19. The wider study: Whether acute or convalescent, the COVID-19 samples came from the United States, Italy and Spain. PBMCs, B-cell-depleted T cells, or T cells provided the cDNA or gDNA that made up the material.

In the source study's methods: Reference gene primer amplification yielded estimated nucleated cell counts. The assay was immunoSEQ multiplex PCR, and TCRdb's table has in-frame clones only and misses some. The V and J calls and clone size come from that table; D and trimming were worked out from the DNA. The sample consists of 95,000 to 150,000 clones, around nine tenths of them appearing once. The receptor comes from a woman in her 50s with acute or convalescent COVID-19. Sequenced input: peripheral blood. The V gene is TRBV2, the J gene TRBJ1-1; D is undetermined. The CDR3 sequence: CASSELTVNTEAFF. In nucleotides, the CDR3 is TGTGCCAGCAGTGAATTAACGGTGAACACTGAAGCTTTCTTT.